The 18 T cell receptor beta chains listed next were all sequenced from one sample in a study of T cells after yellow fever vaccination. TCRdb passed the 5' RACE reads through MiXCR, listing each CDR3 protein once. The table records some 300,000 distinct CDR3 sequences, around 10% of them present only once. The source was CD4+ T cells sorted from PBMCs, collected 45 days after the yellow fever booster vaccination. Receptors originate from a man aged 18 to 30 who received the YFV17D yellow fever vaccine.

J is TRBJ1-2 and V is TRBV3-1; tentatively, D is TRBD1 (5 bases). V lost 1 base and J 13 bases, leaving 13 bases between the germline ends. The germline CDR1 and CDR2 sequences are LGHDT and YNNKEL (reference sequence). The CDR3 length is 12 residues. The CDR3 loop is CASSQVQGRTTF. For the CDR3, the DNA is TGTGCCAGCAGCCAAGTCCAGGGTAGGACCACCTTC. The variable domain in full, with the rest retrieved from reference TRBV3-1 and TRBJ1-2, is DTAVSQTPKYLVTQMGNDKSIKCEQNLGHDTMYWYKQDSKKFLKIMFSYNNKELIINETVPNRFSPKSPDKAHLNLHINSLELGDSAVYFCASSQVQGRTTFGSGTRLTVV.

This clonotype was picked up many times. V and J are TRBV6-2 or TRBV6-3 and TRBJ1-5, with a weak D call TRBD1 (6 bases). Germline V gene lookup returns CDR1 MNHEY and CDR2 SVGEGT. Trimming stripped 6 bases from V and 3 bases from J, with 15 bases between. CDR3 length: 15 residues. CDR3 bases: TGTGCCAGCAGACCTGGACAGTTATACAATCAGCCCCAGCATTTT. It translates to CASRPGQLYNQPQHF.

The chain joins TRBV4-3 to TRBJ1-1, with TRBD1 as a possible D gene (5 bases). Per germline, CDR1 LGHNA and CDR2 YSLEER. This CDR3 spans 15 amino acids. Trimming cost V 4 bases and J 2 bases, with 14 bases left between them. The CDR3 here is CASSRQYGANTEAFF. The CDR3 DNA sequence: TGCGCCAGCAGCCGTCAATACGGGGCAAACACTGAAGCTTTCTTT.

This clonotype was observed many times. J is TRBJ2-7 and V is TRBV5-6; the D is unclear. Germline CDR1 is SGHDT and CDR2 is YYEEEE. The CDR3 consists of 13 residues. V dropped 4 bases and J dropped 3 bases, with 11 bases sitting between them. The CDR3 spells CASSRRLIYEQYV. The CDR3 DNA sequence: TGTGCCAGCAGCCGGCGACTCATCTACGAGCAGTACGTC.

This clonotype showed up just a few times. This chain joins TRBV25-1 and TRBJ1-4; D remains unclear. Germline V gene sequence: CDR1 MGHDK, CDR2 SYGVNS. Trimming took 8 bases from V and 0 from J, leaving 4 bases between them. The CDR3 length is 12 residues. The CDR3, as DNA: TGTGCCAGCGGAACAACTAATGAAAAACTGTTTTTT. Protein: CASGTTNEKLFF.

This clonotype was observed a handful of times. The V and J genes are TRBV3-1 and TRBJ1-2, with D unclear. Germline V gives CDR1 LGHDT, CDR2 YNNKEL (reference sequence). The CDR3 loop spans 11 amino acids. V lost 1 base to trimming and J lost 8 bases, with 5 bases between them. CDR3 loop: CASSQAAGYTF. In DNA, the CDR3 is TGTGCCAGCAGCCAAGCTGCAGGCTACACCTTC.

This clonotype was observed a few times. The chain carries TRBV6-2 or TRBV6-3 and TRBJ2-5, with 7 bases aligning to TRBD1. This CDR3 is 16 amino acids long. After removal of 5 bases from V and 1 base from J, the junction contained 10 bases not matched to a gene. CDR1 MNHEY and CDR2 SVGEGT come from the germline V gene. The CDR3 DNA reads as TGTGCCAGCAGTCTAGGACAGGTTGTCTTCCAAGAGACCCAGTACTTC. This codes for CASSLGQVVFQETQYF.

This clonotype was picked up one time. V gene TRBV25-1 combines with J gene TRBJ2-4; 8 bases line up with TRBD1. The CDR3 length is 15 residues. In germline, CDR1 is MGHDK, CDR2 SYGVNS. The trim removed 6 bases at V and 5 bases at J, leaving 9 bases unmatched. Here the CDR3 DNA reads TGTGCCAGCAGCCCTCAGGGGGCGGGTGAAAACATTCAGTACTTC. Translating it yields CASSPQGAGENIQYF.

This clonotype was picked up a small number of times. This chain joins TRBV4-1 and TRBJ2-1; 11 positions agree with TRBD2. V lost 3 bases to trimming and J lost 2 bases; unmatched junction nucleotides: 6. The CDR3 is 17 amino acids. The germline V gene encodes CDR1 MGHRA and CDR2 YSYEKL. This CDR3 is CASSQPRLAGTYNEQFF. DNA of the CDR3: TGCGCCAGCAGCCAGCCCCGACTAGCGGGGACCTACAATGAGCAGTTCTTC.

This clonotype was detected only a few times. The chain uses TRBV4-1 and TRBJ2-5; TRBD2 agrees at 14 bases. This CDR3 comprises 16 residues. Germline-derived CDR1 and CDR2 are MGHRA and YSYEKL. V lost 5 bases, J lost 2 bases, and 4 bases stayed unmatched. The DNA of the CDR3 is TGCGCCAGCAGCGCAGGACTAGCGGGGGGACAAGAGACCCAGTACTTC. This gives the protein CASSAGLAGGQETQYF.

This clonotype was found a few times. The chain is built from TRBV28 and TRBJ1-4, with D tentatively TRBD1 (5 bases). The germline V and J ends were trimmed by 5 bases and 7 bases, with 14 bases remaining between them. The CDR3 totals 14 residues. Germline-derived CDR1 and CDR2 are MDHEN and SYDVKM. The CDR3 here is CASSTQGGVEKLFF. The CDR3 region has the DNA TGTGCCAGCAGTACCCAGGGAGGAGTTGAAAAACTGTTTTTT.

This clonotype was observed a handful of times. This chain connects TRBV7-9 to TRBJ1-3; no clear D gene. Between the trimmed V and J ends, which lost 1 base and 4 bases, there was a span of 14 bases. Germline assignment: CDR1 SEHNR and CDR2 FQNEAQ (reference sequence). This CDR3 comprises 16 residues. Here the CDR3 DNA reads TGTGCCAGCAGCTTAGGAGGGTCAAACGAAGGAAACACCATATATTTT. Translating it yields CASSLGGSNEGNTIYF.

This clonotype has only a few counts. V is TRBV6-5 and J is TRBJ1-2; 8 positions agree with TRBD1. The junction had 8 bases not matched to a gene; V was cut back by 5 bases and J by 3 bases. The CDR3 runs 15 residues. Per the germline V gene, CDR1 is MNHEY and CDR2 is SVGAGI. In nucleotides, the CDR3 is TGTGCCAGCAGTACCCGGACAGGGCGGGACTATGGCTACACCTTC. Translated: CASSTRTGRDYGYTF.

This chain's CDR3 is CASSTPAGGSGTGELFF. The CDR3 DNA reads TGTGCCAGCAGTACCCCCGCGGGGGGGTCGGGCACCGGGGAGCTGTTTTTT. The chain recombines TRBV6-2 or TRBV6-3 with TRBJ2-2; TRBD2 matches 9 bases. Germline lookup yields CDR1 MNHEY and CDR2 SVGEGT. J gave up 4 bases and V 5 bases, and 11 bases lay outside the gene matches. CDR3 length: 17 residues.

Ten or more counts support this clonotype. This sequence joins TRBV7-3 and TRBJ2-1; TRBD1 matches at 8 bases. The V and J ends lost 2 bases and 7 bases, in that order; junction bases with no gene match: 10. The germline V gene encodes CDR1 SGHTA and CDR2 FQGTGA. There are 16 residues in the CDR3. This CDR3 reads CASSLQRTGYENEQFF. CDR3 coding DNA: TGTGCCAGCAGCTTACAGAGGACAGGGTACGAGAATGAGCAGTTCTTC.

This chain joins TRBV2 and TRBJ2-2, with a weak D call TRBD1 (6 bases). V lost 2 bases and J 0 bases, leaving 13 bases between the germline ends. Per the germline V gene, CDR1 is SNHLY and CDR2 is FYNNEI. The CDR3 loop spans 17 amino acids. The CDR3 bases are TGTGCCAGCAGTGAACCGTGGACAGCCGCGAACACCGGGGAGCTGTTTTTT. It specifies CASSEPWTAANTGELFF.

The chain employs TRBV24-1 and TRBJ2-5; possible D gene TRBD2, 7 bases. This CDR3 is 16 amino acids long. Germline CDR1 KGHDR, CDR2 SFDVKD. The ends were cut back, 5 bases at V and 4 bases at J, with 19 bases in the middle. The CDR3 bases are TGTGCCACCAGTGCCGGGACACGCTCGGGGGGAGAGACCCAGTACTTC. It yields the protein CATSAGTRSGGETQYF.

The chain combines TRBV23-1 with TRBJ2-4, with 11 bases lining up with TRBD2. TRBV23-1 carries the ORF label, with uncertain function. Trimming removed 2 bases from V and 0 bases from J; junction bases left unmatched: 9. This CDR3 contains 19 residues. CDR3 in amino acids: CASSQKLAGATLAKNIQYF. The CDR3 coding sequence is TGCGCCAGCAGTCAAAAACTAGCGGGGGCTACTCTAGCCAAAAACATTCAGTACTTC.